The 11 T cell receptor beta chains below all came from one sample that was sequenced in a study of CD8+ T cells in alopecia areata. As the sequencing template, cDNA was produced by extracting RNA and reverse transcribing it. Sequencing used immunoSEQ multiplex PCR; TCRdb keeps in-frame clones, though not all of them. The sample has some 190,000 clones, 51% seen once. Described treatment: oral pan-JAK inhibitor, 5-10 mg twice daily. Here the sequenced sample was CD8+ T cells sorted from blood, taken at approximately week 51, from a patient treated with tofacitinib. Source of these receptors: a human donor with alopecia areata.

Details on this clone: Germline is not matched at one junction end, which may reflect a read error. The same CDR3 also results from other DNA sequences found in this sample. V is TRBV9 and J is TRBJ2-7; TRBD1 matches at 9 bases. This CDR3 spans 15 amino acids. Germline V gene sequence: CDR1 SGDLS, CDR2 YYNGEE. CDR3 coding DNA: TGTGCCAGCAGTGTAGGACAGGGGAGCCCCTACGAGCAGTACTTC. It encodes CASSVGQGSPYEQYF.

This clone appeared a few times. This chain joins TRBV7-9 and TRBJ2-2; D uncertain. The CDR3 loop spans 15 amino acids. V was trimmed by 4 bases and J by 2 bases, leaving 11 bases between them. The V gene's germline CDR1 is SEHNR and CDR2 FQNEAQ (reference sequence). The CDR3 DNA sequence: TGTGCCAGCAGCTACCTAGTGAAAAACACCGGGGAGCTGTTTTTT. Translation: CASSYLVKNTGELFF.

The chain carries TRBV6-1 and TRBJ2-7, with D tentatively TRBD1 or TRBD2 (5 bases each). This CDR3 is 14 amino acids long. The ends were cut back, 7 bases at V and 1 base at J, with 14 bases in the middle. Germline CDR1 is MNHNS and CDR2 is SASEGT. In DNA, the CDR3 is TGTGCCAGCACCGAATGGGACGAATCCTACGAGCAGTACTTC. The encoded protein is CASTEWDESYEQYF.

The chain combines TRBV12-5 with TRBJ2-3, with a weak D call TRBD1 (5 bases). The ends were cut back, 7 bases at V and 2 bases at J, with 16 bases in the middle. Germline V lookup: CDR1 LGHNT, CDR2 FRNRAP. This CDR3 contains 15 residues. CDR3 in amino acids: CASEPDTRLTDTQYF. The CDR3 DNA reads as TGTGCTAGTGAACCGGACACAAGACTCACAGATACGCAGTATTTT.

V gene TRBV10-3 combines with J gene TRBJ1-2, with TRBD1 as a possible D gene (6 bases). The CDR3 runs 14 residues. V was clipped by 2 bases and J by 8 bases, with 15 bases between them. Germline CDR1 reads ENHRY; CDR2 reads SYGVKD. This chain's CDR3 is CAISEEGDLGGYTF. The CDR3 nucleotides read TGTGCCATCAGTGAGGAGGGGGATCTGGGCGGCTACACCTTC.

The chain recombines TRBV29-1 with TRBJ2-1; D is possibly TRBD2 (6 bases). Germline CDR1 and CDR2: SQVTM and ANQGSEA. This CDR3 has 14 amino acids. Deletions cut 8 bases from V and 1 base from J, with 15 bases between. The CDR3 spells CSLRQGGSYNEQFF. In DNA, the CDR3 is TGCAGCTTGAGGCAGGGAGGATCCTACAATGAGCAGTTCTTC.

This chain joins TRBV2 and TRBJ2-5; the D is unclear. V lost 7 bases and J lost 5, with 20 bases in between. In germline, CDR1 is SNHLY, CDR2 FYNNEI. CDR3 length: 15 residues. CDR3 residues: CASIMEWLVPETQYF. The DNA for the CDR3 is TGTGCCAGCATCATGGAGTGGTTAGTTCCTGAGACCCAGTACTTC.

The chain combines TRBV9 with TRBJ2-1; 8 bases line up with TRBD2. With V trimmed by 3 bases and J by 0 bases, 5 bases remained unmatched. Per germline, CDR1 SGDLS and CDR2 YYNGEE. This CDR3 has 16 amino acids. CDR3 protein: CASSARGGISYNEQFF. The DNA of the CDR3 is TGTGCCAGCAGCGCACGGGGGGGAATCTCCTACAATGAGCAGTTCTTC.

V gene TRBV29-1 combines with J gene TRBJ2-5, with no clear D. Germline V gene lookup returns CDR1 SQVTM and CDR2 ANQGSEA. This CDR3 has 13 amino acids. V lost 5 bases and J lost 5, with 15 bases in between. The CDR3 sequence: CSVYEAGVETQYF. The CDR3, as DNA: TGCAGCGTTTATGAAGCAGGAGTGGAGACCCAGTACTTC.

J is TRBJ1-2 and V is TRBV5-6; no clear D gene. CDR1 is SGHDT and CDR2 is YYEEEE in the germline V gene. V was pared by 0 bases and J by 4 bases, with 7 bases between. The CDR3 length is 13 residues. The CDR3 sequence is CASSLGSGYGYTF. CDR3 sequence (DNA): TGTGCCAGCAGCTTGGGGTCGGGCTATGGCTACACCTTC. Based on the CDR3 plus reference TRBV5-6 and TRBJ1-2, the full variable domain is DAGVTQSPTHLIKTRGQQVTLRCSPKSGHDTVSWYQQALGQGPQFIFQYYEEEERQRGNFPDRFSGHQFPNYSSELNVNALLLGDSALYLCASSLGSGYGYTFGSGTRLTVV.

This clone showed up just a few times. The chain links TRBV6-1 to TRBJ2-4; D perhaps matches TRBD2 (5 bases). The germline V gene encodes CDR1 MNHNS and CDR2 SASEGT. The V gene lost 10 bases and the J gene lost 1 base, with 17 bases spanning the gap. This CDR3 has 15 residues. CDR3 sequence reads: CATNVVGAAKNIQYF. The DNA for the CDR3 is TGTGCCACCAACGTGGTGGGAGCCGCCAAAAACATTCAGTACTTC.